Here is one T cell receptor (beta chain) with its context. Its antigen specificity is not known. Base quality data are lacking; no much larger clone is found one base away. The donors were healthy, HIV-negative adults who had no recently reported acute infections or vaccinations. Every donor was a Caucasian adult living in Nashville, Tennessee, USA. CD4+ T cells were enriched through magnetic negative selection, after which naive cells were positively selected on CD45RA and the remaining negative fraction served as the memory subset. Blood was collected by leukapheresis, and PBMCs were isolated by Ficoll-Histopaque density gradient centrifugation and then cryopreserved in liquid nitrogen vapor phase. Analytical flow cytometry was used to check the purity and quantity of each magnetically sorted T cell population. Each sorted fraction had its genomic DNA isolated and then quantified by UV absorbance on a Nanodrop 2000c.

The data were taken from a study of shared clonotypes between healthy human individuals (TCRdb year 2020). Notes on the research overall: The cohort included three men and a couple of women between 18 and 49 years of age. To increase sequencing depth and limit assay-specific biases, TCR repertoire library preparation and sequencing were carried out by different laboratories using diverse techniques. The study deeply sequenced blood TCR repertoires of roughly five healthy adults to estimate repertoire size and the extent of clonotype sharing between individuals. For each donor, three plates each were used for CD4 naive and CD4 memory, two plates were used for CD8 naive, and one plate was used for CD8 memory. Each donor's leukapheresis produced roughly between roughly 0.85 and 9.5 billion PBMCs. Study-wide findings and limitations: Compared with non-shared clonotypes, the clonotypes found in all four sorted-subset donors had higher generation probabilities. Sampling was limited to blood, and TCR repertoires in tissue likely differ from TCR repertoires in blood. Based on pairwise subsampling, the degree of clonotype sharing among donors was expected to be affected by sequencing depth. Larger estimated clonotype richness was generally found for naive subsets than for memory subsets. When several donors were compared, the shared fraction of clonotypes was about 5.2% for naive CD4, roughly 3.3% for naive CD8, 2% to 2.5% for memory CD4, and 0.35% to 0.5% for memory CD8. Incomplete sequencing was indicated by rarefaction of sorted-subset datasets, despite the large sequencing depth. Because the study included a small number of donors, the genetic and exposure-history diversity represented was limited.

V is cut by 6 bases and J by 6 bases, and the space between the germline ends is 14 bases. The CDR3 goes from the cysteine to the phenylalanine over 13 residues. Kept here is only the CDR3 DNA, which spans 39 bases and is read in frame from base 1. The germline V gene specifies MDHEN as CDR1 and SYDVKM as CDR2. TCR CDR3 regions were amplified from genomic DNA by multiplex PCR using the deep immunoSEQ assay. Extracted genomic DNA from each cell subset was distributed evenly across all wells of several immunoSEQ 96-well plates, and each plate was treated as a replicate. For sorted subsets, roughly 200 ng of genomic DNA, equivalent to about 30,000 T cell genomes, went into each replicate PCR. The purified libraries were quantified using a Qubit 3.0 fluorometer, sized with a Bioanalyzer 2100, and then quantified again using the KAPA Library Quantification kit. A separate single-read 150-cycle Illumina NextSeq 550 flow cell was used to sequence each immunoSEQ 96-well plate. The authors' analysis ran thus. Because the immunoSEQ output held only junctional sequences and lacked quality scores, the filtering could not match the filtering applied to full-length reads. Sequences were annotated with PyIR, a Python wrapper for IgBLAST v1.9, and V/J genes and CDR3 were assigned using IMGT germline references. Reads were filtered out if the reads had weak V/J assignments (E-value above 1e-6), no CDR3, stop codons, out-of-frame junctions, or ambiguous translated residues. V3J clonotypes were defined as sequences sharing an identical inferred V gene, J gene, and CDR3 amino acid sequence. Percentage overlap between repertoires was calculated by dividing the number of shared unique clonotypes by the size of the smaller repertoire. Repertoire richness was assessed with RTK rarefaction, the Chao1 estimator, and Recon v2.1 estimates of unobserved clonotypes. OLGA was used to compute generation probabilities for all TCRbeta clonotypes that the gDNA method yielded from a few donors. TCRdb stores this immuneACCESS table with in-frame sequences only. Part of the clones is absent; in the studies checked, under half of the shortfall reflects unresolved V genes, and no reason is known for the rest. Clone size and V and J calls were adopted from that table, with D and trimming inferred from the DNA. This sample holds about 2.3 million clones; about 90% were observed only once. The top ten clones comprise approximately 0.4% of the sample.

The TCR sequence derives from a man between 18 and 35 years old in good health. Some clones in this sample may be carry-over from other donors' samples. The specimen was naive CD4+ T cells from PBMCs. The cell subset or site label corresponds to: CD45RA+ positively selected. The chain couples TRBV28 to TRBJ1-2; no confident D gene assignment can be made. In nucleotide form, the sequence is TGTGCCAGCAGAGAAACAGACTGGAATGGCTACACCTTC. Protein translation: CASRETDWNGYTF.